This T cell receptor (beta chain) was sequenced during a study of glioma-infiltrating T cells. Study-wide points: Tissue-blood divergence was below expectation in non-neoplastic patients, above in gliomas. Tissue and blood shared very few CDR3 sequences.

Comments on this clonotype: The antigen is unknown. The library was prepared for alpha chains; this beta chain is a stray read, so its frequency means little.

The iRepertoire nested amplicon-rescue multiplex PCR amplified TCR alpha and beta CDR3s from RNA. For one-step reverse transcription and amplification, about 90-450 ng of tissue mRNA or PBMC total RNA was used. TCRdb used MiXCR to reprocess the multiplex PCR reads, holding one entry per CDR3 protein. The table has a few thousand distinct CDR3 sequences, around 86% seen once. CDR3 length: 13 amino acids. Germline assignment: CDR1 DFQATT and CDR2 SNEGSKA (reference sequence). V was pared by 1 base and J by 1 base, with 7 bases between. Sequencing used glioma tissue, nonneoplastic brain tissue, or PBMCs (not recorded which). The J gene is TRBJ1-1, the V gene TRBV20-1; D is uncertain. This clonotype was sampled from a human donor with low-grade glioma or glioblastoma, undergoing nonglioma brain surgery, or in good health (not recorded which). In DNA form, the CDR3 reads TGCAGTGCTAGAGGGCGTAGGAACACTGAAGCTTTCTTT. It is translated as CSARGRRNTEAFF.